A single sample is the source of the 8 T cell receptor beta chains below, sequenced in a study of metastatic and nonmetastatic thyroid tumors. Patients had received no treatment of any kind before thyroid surgery. TCRdb reassembled clones from the PCR reads with MiXCR. This sample has a few thousand clones, with around 31% found just once. Source material: adjacent normal tissue. The receptors derive from a female donor with papillary thyroid cancer or a benign thyroid nodule (not recorded which). Some clones in this sample may be carry-over from other donors' samples.

This clone was observed a handful of times. V and J are TRBV28 and TRBJ2-5; the D gene is possibly TRBD2 (6 bases). Trimming shortened V by 7 bases and J by 4 bases, and 28 bases separated the two germline ends. There are 18 residues in the CDR3. The germline gives CDR1 MDHEN, CDR2 SYDVKM. The CDR3 nucleotides read TGTGCCAGCACCTACTTGTACGGGCGGGACCGAAGTGGAGAGACCCAGTACTTC. It translates to CASTYLYGRDRSGETQYF.

This chain connects TRBV28 to TRBJ2-1; 7 nucleotides match TRBD2. This CDR3 has 13 residues. The V gene end was trimmed by 7 bases and the J gene end by 8 bases; junction bases not matched to a gene: 8. Per germline, CDR1 MDHEN and CDR2 SYDVKM. The CDR3: CASTAGVRHEQFF. The CDR3 coding sequence is TGTGCCAGCACGGCGGGAGTGCGGCATGAGCAGTTCTTC.

This clone is termed large (0.1 to 1%). V gene TRBV19 combines with J gene TRBJ2-6; tentative D call: TRBD1 (5 bases). Germline CDR1 and CDR2: LNHDA and SQIVND (reference sequence). V lost 6 bases to trimming and J lost 4 bases, with 13 bases between them. This CDR3 contains 15 residues. The CDR3 reads CASSSRVAGANVLTF. The CDR3, as DNA: TGTGCCAGTAGCTCCAGGGTGGCAGGGGCCAACGTCCTGACTTTC.

J is TRBJ2-7 and V is TRBV28, with D perhaps being TRBD1 or TRBD2 (7 bases each). From germline, CDR1 is MDHEN and CDR2 SYDVKM. The CDR3 has 13 amino acids. V was clipped by 8 bases and J by 6 bases, with 17 bases between them. The CDR3 region is CASQGEGLIEQYF. DNA of the CDR3: TGTGCCAGCCAGGGGGAGGGCCTAATCGAGCAGTACTTC.

This clone is termed medium-sized. The V and J genes are TRBV7-3 and TRBJ1-1, with unresolved D. The V gene's germline CDR1 is SGHTA and CDR2 FQGTGA. The V end lost 0 bases, the J end lost 4 bases, and 6 bases lay between the germline ends. This CDR3 contains 13 residues. CDR3 DNA sequence: TGTGCCAGCAGCTTAACAGGTATCACTGAAGCTTTCTTT. The encoded protein is CASSLTGITEAFF. The complete variable domain, with remaining parts taken from reference TRBV7-3 and TRBJ1-1, reads GAGVSQTPSNKVTEKGKYVELRCDPISGHTALYWYRQSLGQGPEFLIYFQGTGAADDSGLPNDRFFAVRPEGSVSTLKIQRTERGDSAVYLCASSLTGITEAFFGQGTRLTVV.

The chain carries TRBV6-2 or TRBV6-3 and TRBJ2-1; D gene ambiguous. CDR1 and CDR2 (germline): MNHEY, SVGEGT. Trimming removed 10 bases at V and 7 bases at J, with 14 bases between. CDR3 length equals 12 residues. In DNA, the CDR3 is TGTGCCACCCTCCTTTCAGTGAATGAGCAGTTCTTC. Its protein is CATLLSVNEQFF.

Many counts were recorded for this clone. This chain links TRBV5-4 with TRBJ2-5; 8 nucleotides agree with TRBD2. The CDR3 length is 15 residues. Germline-derived CDR1 and CDR2 are SGHNT and YYREEE (reference sequence). J lost 3 bases, V lost 10 bases, and 14 bases had no gene match. For the CDR3, the DNA is TGTGCCTGTAGCAATGGCGGGAGGAGGGAAGAGACCCAGTACTTC. Translation: CACSNGGRREETQYF.

By its share, this clone is medium-sized (0.01 to 0.1%). The rearrangement joins TRBV7-2 to TRBJ2-1, with D maybe TRBD2 (6 bases). V lost 0 bases and J 6 bases, leaving 21 bases between the germline ends. Germline-derived CDR1 and CDR2 are SGHTA and FQGNSA. The CDR3 loop spans 18 amino acids. The CDR3 loop is CASSLAYGDSGWGNEQFF. The CDR3 region has the DNA TGTGCCAGCAGCTTAGCCTACGGGGACTCCGGGTGGGGCAATGAGCAGTTCTTC.